A selection of T cell receptor beta chains follows, all from one sample in a study of T cell responses to AZD1222 COVID-19 vaccine. Profiling relied on immunoSEQ multiplex PCR, and the TCRdb table lists in-frame clones only, not all of them. Here the sample spans roughly 140,000 clones, 75% to 90% being singletons. Sequencing used peripheral blood, obtained on day 0 of AZD1222 vaccination. Source of these receptors: an adult in good health. Each CDR3 is given with its conserved first and last residue.

CDR3: CASSLDSGRGNEQFF; J: TRBJ2-1; V: TRBV5-1
CDR3: CASSPTGGYGYTF; J: TRBJ1-2; V: TRBV2
CDR3: CASSDHPSQPGVRNTIYF; J: TRBJ1-3; V: TRBV10-1
CDR3: CASSRTSGSVEQFF; J: TRBJ2-1; V: TRBV7-3
CDR3: CASSLGAGFSYNEQFF; J: TRBJ2-1; V: TRBV7-2
CDR3: CASSGPGTYGYTF; J: TRBJ1-2; V: TRBV4-1
CDR3: CASSPRETGTDTQYF; J: TRBJ2-3; V: TRBV7-7
CDR3: CASSVGQLAGGMGTDTQYF; J: TRBJ2-3; V: TRBV9
CDR3: CASSLTRDTQETQYF; J: TRBJ2-5; V: TRBV5-6
CDR3: CASKDRAGSGGYTF; J: TRBJ1-2; V: TRBV7-8
CDR3: CASSFLGGESTDTQYF; J: TRBJ2-3; V: TRBV5-6
CDR3: CASSLDPGVQGAARGYTF; J: TRBJ1-2; V: TRBV7-2
CDR3: CASSPGQLNTEAFF; J: TRBJ1-1; V: TRBV28
CDR3: CASSPGLLTEAFF; J: TRBJ1-1; V: TRBV6-5
CDR3: CASSSGRGYEKLFF; J: TRBJ1-4; V: TRBV5-6
CDR3: CASSQGVGSGEGYGYTF; J: TRBJ1-2; V: TRBV4-2
CDR3: CASSLITGGPIEQFF; J: TRBJ2-1; V: TRBV27
CDR3: CASSFPGQFYGYTF; J: TRBJ1-2; V: TRBV5-4
CDR3: CASSSSGGRNQPQHF; J: TRBJ1-5; V: TRBV28
CDR3: CASSPGRMNTEAFF; J: TRBJ1-1; V: TRBV28
CDR3: CASSPPVGHQFF; J: TRBJ2-1; V: TRBV27
CDR3: CASSLPGRTEAFF; J: TRBJ1-1; V: TRBV28
CDR3: CASSVGREDLSPLHF; J: TRBJ1-6; V: TRBV9
CDR3: CASSVGTVSGNTIYF; J: TRBJ1-3; V: TRBV9
CDR3: CASSYEGIGGYTF; J: TRBJ1-2; V: TRBV6-5